These 25 T cell receptor beta chains share one sample of origin, sequenced in a study of cytomegalovirus exposure and HLA in healthy donors. In the PCR, 60 Vbeta and 13 Jbeta primers were used. Sequencing used immunoSEQ multiplex PCR; TCRdb keeps in-frame clones, though not all of them. The sample lists tens of thousands of clones; 70% to 80% were seen once. The material sequenced was PBMCs. These receptors were taken from a woman in her twenties or thirties in good health and CMV-seropositive.

The chain recombines TRBV18 with TRBJ1-1; 7 bases fit TRBD1. The CDR3 runs 16 residues. The V segment lost 2 bases and the J segment 4 bases; nucleotides outside the gene matches: 10. The germline CDR1 and CDR2 sequences are KGHSH and LQKENI. The CDR3 is CASSPLSVRGFTEAFF. The CDR3 DNA follows: TGTGCCAGCTCACCATTAAGTGTCAGGGGGTTCACTGAAGCTTTCTTT. Combining the CDR3 with reference TRBV18 and TRBJ1-1 gives the whole variable domain NAGVMQNPRHLVRRRGQEARLRCSPMKGHSHVYWYRQLPEEGLKFMVYLQKENIIDESGMPKERFSAEFPKEGPSILRIQQVVRGDSAAYFCASSPLSVRGFTEAFFGQGTRLTVV.

The gene calls are TRBV6-1 and TRBJ1-6; TRBD1 might be the D (6 bases). The CDR3 runs 14 residues. V dropped 7 bases and J dropped 0 bases, with 7 bases sitting between them. Germline V gene data show CDR1 as MNHNS and CDR2 as SASEGT. The CDR3 reads CASNRDSYNSPLHF. CDR3 coding DNA: TGTGCCAGCAACAGGGACTCCTATAATTCACCCCTCCACTTT.

The rearrangement uses TRBV18 and TRBJ2-4, with 14 bases that match TRBD2. CDR1 and CDR2 from the germline V gene are KGHSH and LQKENI. Unmatched junction bases numbered 12, after V lost 9 bases and J lost 2 bases. The CDR3 totals 18 residues. CDR3 sequence: CARSKGLAGVGTKNIQYF. CDR3 coding DNA: TGTGCCAGATCAAAGGGACTAGCGGGAGTCGGGACCAAAAACATTCAGTACTTC.

Comment on this clone: At one end, the junction sequence differs from germline, possibly due to a read error. The chain couples TRBV7-9 to TRBJ1-2; 8 nucleotides agree with TRBD1. The CDR3 extends over 12 amino acids. Germline CDR1 SEHNR, CDR2 FQNEAQ (reference sequence). The CDR3 reads CSSRSGGGGYTF. The CDR3 DNA reads TGTTCCAGCAGATCAGGGGGCGGAGGCTACACCTTC. Variable domain in full (rest from reference TRBV7-9 and TRBJ1-2): DTGVSQNPRHKITKRGQNVTFRCDPISEHNRLYWYRQTLGQGPEFLTYFQNEAQLEKSRLLSDRFSAERPKGSFSTLEIQRTEQGDSAMYLCSSRSGGGGYTFGSGTRLTVV.

The chain carries TRBV5-1 and TRBJ2-2; tentatively, D is TRBD1 (6 bases). Trimming shortened V by 5 bases and J by 1 base, and 9 bases separated the two germline ends. The CDR3 length is 14 residues. Germline V lookup: CDR1 SGHRS, CDR2 YFSETQ. The CDR3 DNA follows: TGCGCCAGCAGTGTACAGGGGAACACCGGGGAGCTGTTTTTT. This encodes CASSVQGNTGELFF.

This chain links TRBV30 with TRBJ2-5; 12 bases fit TRBD2. The CDR3 spans 14 residues. J lost 4 bases, V lost 3 bases, and 3 bases had no gene match. Germline CDR1 GTSNPN, CDR2 SVGIG (reference sequence). CDR3 sequence: CAWSGLAGRETQYF. For the CDR3, the DNA is TGTGCCTGGAGCGGACTAGCGGGAAGAGAGACCCAGTACTTC.

The V gene is TRBV11-3, the J gene TRBJ1-2; TRBD1 matches at 7 bases. V dropped 6 bases and J dropped 4; count of bases not matched to a gene: 17. In germline, CDR1 is SGHNT, CDR2 YENEEA. The CDR3 has 17 residues. CDR3 nucleotides: TGTGCCAGCAGACCCCGACAGGGACGGGCGGTAAGCTATGGCTACACCTTC. Amino acids: CASRPRQGRAVSYGYTF.

This chain links TRBV27 with TRBJ2-3; D gene uncertain. Trimming removed 4 bases from V and 0 bases from J, with 11 bases in between. There are 15 residues in the CDR3. In germline, CDR1 is MNHEY, CDR2 SMNVEV (reference sequence). DNA of the CDR3: TGTGCCAGCAGTTCCCCCGCAGGTAGCACAGATACGCAGTATTTT. Its protein product is CASSSPAGSTDTQYF.

In nucleotides, the CDR3 is TGTGCCAGCAGCGAGGACAGGGCCTATGGCTACACCTTC. Protein: CASSEDRAYGYTF. V usage is TRBV13 and J usage is TRBJ1-2, with 8 bases identical to TRBD1. This CDR3 has 13 residues. The ends lost 5 bases at V and 4 bases at J; junction bases unmatched: 3. Germline assignment: CDR1 PRHDT and CDR2 FYEKMQ (reference sequence).

V usage is TRBV6-5 and J usage is TRBJ1-6; weak D call: TRBD1 (5 bases). V lost 6 bases and J lost 7, with 16 bases in between. This CDR3 contains 15 residues. Germline CDR1 and CDR2: MNHEY and SVGAGI. CDR3 sequence reads: CASSSPPRGNSPLHF. In DNA, the CDR3 is TGTGCCAGCAGCAGTCCCCCACGGGGGAATTCACCCCTCCACTTT.

V and J are TRBV27 and TRBJ2-2, with D possibly TRBD2 on 5 matching bases. V lost 0 bases and J 4 bases, leaving 9 bases between the germline ends. The germline CDR1 and CDR2 sequences are MNHEY and SMNVEV (reference sequence). This CDR3 contains 15 residues. In nucleotides, the CDR3 is TGTGCCAGCAGTTTATCGGGCGGGTTCACCGGGGAGCTGTTTTTT. Translation gives CASSLSGGFTGELFF.

This clone has a handful of counts. The DNA of the CDR3 is TGTGCCAGCAGCATCAACAACAGGGCTCCGTATCAGCCCCAGCATTTT. Translated: CASSINNRAPYQPQHF. The rearrangement links TRBV5-6 to TRBJ1-5; D may be TRBD1 (6 bases). The germline V gene encodes CDR1 SGHDT and CDR2 YYEEEE. V gave up 4 bases and J gave up 5 bases, with 19 bases separating them. The CDR3 contains 16 residues. Looking up the rest from reference TRBV5-6 and TRBJ1-5 gives the full variable domain: DAGVTQSPTHLIKTRGQQVTLRCSPKSGHDTVSWYQQALGQGPQFIFQYYEEEERQRGNFPDRFSGHQFPNYSSELNVNALLLGDSALYLCASSINNRAPYQPQHFGDGTRLSIL.

The chain combines TRBV18 with TRBJ1-1; 11 positions match TRBD1. This CDR3 is 15 amino acids long. The V gene's germline CDR1 is KGHSH and CDR2 LQKENI. J was trimmed by 3 bases and V by 3 bases; bases with no gene match: 3. The CDR3 sequence: CASSPDRGLYTEAFF. The CDR3 DNA is TGTGCCAGCTCACCGGACAGGGGGCTCTACACTGAAGCTTTCTTT.

The V gene is TRBV6-1, the J gene TRBJ1-6; D possibly corresponds to TRBD1 (6 bases). Germline loops: CDR1 MNHNS, CDR2 SASEGT. Trimming removed 6 bases at V and 7 bases at J, with 10 bases between. The CDR3 has 13 amino acids. Here the CDR3 reads CASRGTLNSPLHF. The CDR3 bases are TGTGCCAGCAGAGGGACATTGAATTCACCCCTCCACTTT.

The CDR3 loop reads CASSVGTSGSGDTQYF. In DNA form, the CDR3 reads TGTGCCAGCAGCGTCGGGACTAGCGGGAGTGGTGATACGCAGTATTTT. V gene TRBV5-8 combines with J gene TRBJ2-3; TRBD2 agrees at 14 bases. V dropped 4 bases and J dropped 6; count of bases not matched to a gene: 7. Germline CDR1 SGHTS, CDR2 YDEGEE. The CDR3 loop spans 16 amino acids.

Here the CDR3 DNA reads TGTGCCAGCAGCACCGGGGTGGGAGGGCCCCAGCATTTT. Amino acids: CASSTGVGGPQHF. The V and J genes are TRBV7-9 and TRBJ1-5, with D uncertain. The CDR3 is made up of 13 amino acids. Trimming left V 5 bases short and J 9 bases short, with 14 bases between. Germline lookup yields CDR1 SEHNR and CDR2 FQNEAQ (reference sequence). The full variable domain, rest sourced from reference TRBV7-9 and TRBJ1-5, is DTGVSQNPRHKITKRGQNVTFRCDPISEHNRLYWYRQTLGQGPEFLTYFQNEAQLEKSRLLSDRFSAERPKGSFSTLEIQRTEQGDSAMYLCASSTGVGGPQHFGDGTRLSIL.

The chain has TRBV18 and TRBJ2-7, with TRBD2 matching over 11 bases. Trimming at V came to 2 bases and at J to 1 base, leaving 10 bases not matched to a gene. From germline, CDR1 is KGHSH and CDR2 LQKENI. The CDR3 has 18 residues. Here the CDR3 DNA reads TGTGCCAGCTCACCAAGGTATTCCGGGACTAGCGGATCCTACGAGCAGTACTTC. Its translation is CASSPRYSGTSGSYEQYF. Full variable domain (missing parts from reference TRBV18 and TRBJ2-7): NAGVMQNPRHLVRRRGQEARLRCSPMKGHSHVYWYRQLPEEGLKFMVYLQKENIIDESGMPKERFSAEFPKEGPSILRIQQVVRGDSAAYFCASSPRYSGTSGSYEQYFGPGTRLTVT.

This clone occurred a few times. The chain employs TRBV15 and TRBJ2-2; weak D call: TRBD2 (6 bases). The CDR3 has 16 amino acids. The V end lost 1 base, the J end lost 4 bases, and 13 bases lay between the germline ends. Per the germline V gene, CDR1 is LNHNV and CDR2 is YYDKDF (reference sequence). Here the CDR3 reads CATSRGFGRGTGELFF. CDR3 DNA: TGTGCCACCAGCAGAGGTTTCGGGCGGGGCACCGGGGAGCTGTTTTTT.

The chain combines TRBV5-1 with TRBJ2-3; a weak D match, TRBD2 (6 bases). The CDR3 sequence is 14 residues long. Trimming took 6 bases from V and 8 from J, leaving 19 bases between them. The germline V gene has CDR1 SGHRS and CDR2 YFSETQ. The chain's CDR3 is CASNRDGGAGTQYF. The CDR3 DNA reads TGCGCCAGCAACCGGGACGGCGGGGCGGGTACGCAGTATTTT.

This clone has a handful of counts. This chain joins TRBV27 and TRBJ2-1; 7 bases are a match to TRBD2. This CDR3 spans 14 amino acids. Germline V gene lookup returns CDR1 MNHEY and CDR2 SMNVEV (reference sequence). J lost 9 bases, V lost 1 base, and 6 bases had no gene match. The CDR3 bases are TGTGCCAGCAGTTTATACGGGGGGAAGGGTGAGCAGTTCTTC. Its translation: CASSLYGGKGEQFF.

The V and J genes are TRBV19 and TRBJ2-3, with 12 bases that match TRBD1. The V gene end was trimmed by 6 bases and the J gene end by 6 bases; junction bases not matched to a gene: 4. This CDR3 region has 14 residues. CDR1 and CDR2 (germline): LNHDA, SQIVND (reference sequence). CDR3 nucleotide sequence: TGTGCCAGTAGACCGGGACAGGGGGCCGATACGCAGTATTTT. This codes for CASRPGQGADTQYF. The full variable domain, with the rest looked up from reference TRBV19 and TRBJ2-3, is DGGITQSPKYLFRKEGQNVTLSCEQNLNHDAMYWYRQDPGQGLRLIYYSQIVNDFQKGDIAEGYSVSREKKESFPLTVTSAQKNPTAFYLCASRPGQGADTQYFGPGTRLTVL.

The chain combines TRBV5-8 with TRBJ1-4, with D possibly being TRBD1 (6 bases). The V gene lost 0 bases and the J gene lost 4 bases, with 13 bases spanning the gap. Looked up from germline, CDR1 is SGHTS and CDR2 is YDEGEE. The CDR3 loop spans 16 amino acids. Here the CDR3 reads CASSLVGGGLNEKLFF. In DNA form, the CDR3 reads TGTGCCAGCAGCTTGGTCGGGGGGGGCCTTAATGAAAAACTGTTTTTT.

This chain joins TRBV19 and TRBJ2-1, with 9 positions matching TRBD2. The V and J ends lost 8 bases and 5 bases, in that order; junction bases with no gene match: 10. Germline-derived CDR1 and CDR2 are LNHDA and SQIVND (reference sequence). This CDR3 is built from 15 residues. CDR3 in DNA: TGTGCCAGTGGTCTCGTAGCGGGAGATAACAATGAGCAGTTCTTC. Amino acids: CASGLVAGDNNEQFF.

The chain couples TRBV14 to TRBJ2-7, with D possibly TRBD2 on 6 matching bases. Trimming shortened V by 5 bases and J by 2 bases, and 19 bases separated the two germline ends. This CDR3 spans 16 amino acids. The germline gives CDR1 SGHDN, CDR2 FVKESK. The DNA of the CDR3 is TGTGCCAGCAGCTTAATCCGAACTAGCAGGACCTACGAGCAGTACTTC. As protein: CASSLIRTSRTYEQYF.

This rearrangement joins TRBV28 to TRBJ2-7; D is uncertain. The CDR3 runs 14 residues. V lost 3 bases to trimming and J lost 3 bases, with 12 bases between them. Germline lookup yields CDR1 MDHEN and CDR2 SYDVKM. The CDR3 DNA is TGTGCCAGCAGTTTGAGCCAACCGAACTACGAGCAGTACTTC. Translated: CASSLSQPNYEQYF.